This record covers a single TCR beta chain. Trimming at V came to 0 bases and at J to 6 bases, leaving 5 bases not matched to a gene. CDR1 SGHRS and CDR2 YFSETQ come from the germline V gene. This CDR3 comprises 16 residues. The source of the sample is a study of blood T cell repertoires in COVID-19. Whole-study context: PBMCs, B-cell-depleted T cells, or T cells provided the cDNA or gDNA that made up the material.

TCRdb keeps only in-frame clones here, not all; method: immunoSEQ multiplex PCR. The sample comprises some 390,000 clones, about 87% of which are singletons, and 2.3% rests with the top ten. The sample was peripheral blood. The receptor's source is a woman aged 55-75 years with COVID-19, enrolled during active disease. This chain connects TRBV5-1 to TRBJ2-3; 12 bases align to TRBD2. The CDR3 nucleotides are TGCGCCAGCAGCTTGGCTAGCGGGGGGGCCTGGGATACGCAGTATTTT. It codes for CASSLASGGAWDTQYF. Using reference TRBV5-1 and TRBJ2-3 for the parts outside the CDR3, the full variable domain is KAGVTQTPRYLIKTRGQQVTLSCSPISGHRSVSWYQQTPGQGLQFLFEYFSETQRNKGNFPGRFSGRQFSNSRSEMNVSTLELGDSALYLCASSLASGGAWDTQYFGPGTRLTVL.